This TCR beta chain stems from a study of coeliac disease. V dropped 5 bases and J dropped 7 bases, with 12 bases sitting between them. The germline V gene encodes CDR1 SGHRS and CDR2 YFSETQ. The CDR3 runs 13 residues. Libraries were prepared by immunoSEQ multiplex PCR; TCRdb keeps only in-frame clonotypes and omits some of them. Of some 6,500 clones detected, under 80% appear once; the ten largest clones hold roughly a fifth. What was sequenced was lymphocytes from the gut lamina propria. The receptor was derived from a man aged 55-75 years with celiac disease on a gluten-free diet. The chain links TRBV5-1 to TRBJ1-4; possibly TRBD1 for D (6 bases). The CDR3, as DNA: TGCGCCAGCAGGAGGGGGGGTAGTGAAAAACTGTTTTTT. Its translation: CASRRGGSEKLFF.